Listed below are T cell receptor beta chains from one sample, sequenced in a study of blood T cell repertoires in COVID-19. The protocol was immunoSEQ multiplex PCR, while the TCRdb copy is restricted to in-frame clones and leaves out a portion. The table has about 200,000 clones, roughly 94% seen once. Sequences were obtained from peripheral blood. These receptors were obtained from a man younger than 45 with acute or convalescent COVID-19. The CDR3 runs from the conserved cysteine through the conserved F or W. A D gene is named only where the DNA matches it firmly. Some rows have no size entry. The others give once, few or many, or a class for an expanded clone.

J gene: TRBJ2-4; V gene: TRBV5-1; clone size: .; D gene: .; CDR3 protein: CASSWGQSLAKNIQYF; CDR3 DNA: TGCGCCAGCAGCTGGGGGCAGTCCTTAGCCAAAAACATTCAGTACTTC
J gene: TRBJ2-3; V gene: TRBV15; clone size: .; D gene: .; CDR3 protein: CATWWGPTDTQYF; CDR3 DNA: TGTGCCACGTGGTGGGGCCCCACAGATACGCAGTATTTT
J gene: TRBJ2-3; V gene: TRBV7-9; clone size: few; D gene: .; CDR3 protein: CASSGRGSTDTQYF; CDR3 DNA: TGTGCCAGCAGCGGTAGGGGTAGCACAGATACGCAGTATTTT
J gene: TRBJ2-3; V gene: TRBV3-1/TRBV3-2; clone size: .; D gene: TRBD1; CDR3 protein: CASSLGTGLSLTDTQYF; CDR3 DNA: TGTGCCAGCAGCCTCGGGACAGGTCTTTCTCTCACAGATACGCAGTATTTT
J gene: TRBJ2-5; V gene: TRBV6-6; clone size: .; D gene: TRBD1; CDR3 protein: CASRRRQGQETQYF; CDR3 DNA: TGTGCCAGCAGACGAAGACAGGGGCAAGAGACCCAGTACTTC
J gene: TRBJ1-5; V gene: TRBV2; clone size: once; D gene: TRBD1; CDR3 protein: CASRVTGGNQPQHF; CDR3 DNA: TGTGCCAGCAGGGTGACAGGGGGAAATCAGCCCCAGCATTTT
J gene: TRBJ2-3; V gene: TRBV11-2; clone size: once; D gene: TRBD2; CDR3 protein: CASKGGVAWGTQYF; CDR3 DNA: TGTGCCAGCAAGGGAGGGGTAGCCTGGGGTACGCAGTATTTT
J gene: TRBJ2-7; V gene: TRBV27; clone size: .; D gene: .; CDR3 protein: CASSFNVRGDEQYF; CDR3 DNA: TGTGCCAGCAGTTTTAACGTTCGGGGAGACGAGCAGTACTTC
J gene: TRBJ2-2; V gene: TRBV19; clone size: .; D gene: .; CDR3 protein: CASSIYSTGPGWKLFF; CDR3 DNA: TGTGCCAGTAGTATCTATTCTACTGGTCCGGGGTGGAAGCTGTTTTTT
J gene: TRBJ1-6; V gene: TRBV7-8; clone size: .; D gene: .; CDR3 protein: CASSPPRANSPLHF; CDR3 DNA: TGTGCCAGCAGCCCTCCTCGCGCCAATTCACCCCTCCACTTT
J gene: TRBJ2-7; V gene: TRBV7-9; clone size: .; D gene: .; CDR3 protein: CASSLARGLSSYEQYF; CDR3 DNA: TGTGCCAGCAGCTTAGCGAGGGGGTTGAGCTCCTACGAGCAGTACTTC
J gene: TRBJ2-5; V gene: TRBV19; clone size: .; D gene: .; CDR3 protein: CASSIGAHPGETQYF; CDR3 DNA: TGTGCCAGTAGTATAGGGGCCCATCCAGGGGAGACCCAGTACTTC
J gene: TRBJ2-4; V gene: TRBV28; clone size: .; D gene: .; CDR3 protein: CATGFRGFNIQYF; CDR3 DNA: TGTGCCACCGGTTTTCGGGGTTTTAACATTCAGTACTTC
J gene: TRBJ1-5; V gene: TRBV3-1/TRBV3-2; clone size: once; D gene: .; CDR3 protein: CASSPTPGLNQPQHF; CDR3 DNA: TGTGCCAGCAGCCCTACCCCGGGACTCAATCAGCCCCAGCATTTT
J gene: TRBJ2-5; V gene: TRBV6-2/TRBV6-3; clone size: .; D gene: .; CDR3 protein: CASSRRLSETQYF; CDR3 DNA: TGTGCCAGCAGTCGAAGACTTAGCGAGACCCAGTACTTC
J gene: TRBJ2-3; V gene: TRBV21-1; clone size: .; D gene: .; CDR3 protein: CASSKNRGQSLKDTQYF; CDR3 DNA: TGTGCCAGCAGCAAAAATAGGGGACAGTCCCTGAAGGATACGCAGTATTTT
J gene: TRBJ2-7; V gene: TRBV9; clone size: .; D gene: TRBD2; CDR3 protein: CASSVARLAGERIYEQYF; CDR3 DNA: TGTGCCAGCAGCGTAGCTCGGCTAGCGGGAGAAAGGATCTACGAGCAGTACTTC
J gene: TRBJ2-3; V gene: TRBV28; clone size: .; D gene: .; CDR3 protein: CASRSNTDTQYF; CDR3 DNA: TGTGCCAGCAGAAGCAACACAGATACGCAGTATTTT
J gene: TRBJ1-2; V gene: TRBV28; clone size: .; D gene: .; CDR3 protein: CASSFQGFNYGYTF; CDR3 DNA: TGTGCCAGCAGTTTTCAGGGTTTTAACTATGGCTACACCTTC
J gene: TRBJ2-2; V gene: TRBV4-1; clone size: .; D gene: .; CDR3 protein: CASSQRGSNTGELFF; CDR3 DNA: TGCGCCAGCAGCCAAAGAGGGAGCAACACCGGGGAGCTGTTTTTT
J gene: TRBJ2-3; V gene: TRBV9; clone size: .; D gene: TRBD1; CDR3 protein: CASSVAARGLSDTQYF; CDR3 DNA: TGTGCCAGCAGCGTAGCGGCTAGGGGGCTCTCAGATACGCAGTATTTT
J gene: TRBJ1-2; V gene: TRBV6-5; clone size: .; D gene: .; CDR3 protein: CASSSYRVGYGYTF; CDR3 DNA: TGTGCCAGCAGTTCGTACAGGGTGGGGTATGGCTACACCTTC
J gene: TRBJ1-3; V gene: TRBV7-2; clone size: once; D gene: .; CDR3 protein: CASSSYLQGGNTIYF; CDR3 DNA: TGTGCCAGCAGCTCCTACTTACAGGGAGGAAACACCATATATTTT
J gene: TRBJ1-1; V gene: TRBV7-9; clone size: .; D gene: .; CDR3 protein: CASSRQAEAFF; CDR3 DNA: TGTGCCAGCAGTAGACAGGCTGAAGCTTTCTTT
J gene: TRBJ1-3; V gene: TRBV30; clone size: .; D gene: .; CDR3 protein: CAWEPTGTSTGNTIYF; CDR3 DNA: TGTGCCTGGGAGCCAACAGGGACGTCGACTGGAAACACCATATATTTT
J gene: TRBJ2-3; V gene: TRBV6-5; clone size: .; D gene: TRBD2; CDR3 protein: CASVPGLATDTQYF; CDR3 DNA: TGTGCCAGCGTACCGGGACTAGCGACAGATACGCAGTATTTT
J gene: TRBJ1-2; V gene: TRBV14; clone size: .; D gene: .; CDR3 protein: CASSQVRGVDGYTF; CDR3 DNA: TGTGCCAGCAGCCAAGTCCGGGGAGTGGATGGCTACACCTTC
J gene: TRBJ2-7; V gene: TRBV3-1/TRBV3-2; clone size: .; D gene: TRBD2; CDR3 protein: CASSQEWTSGTYEQYF; CDR3 DNA: TGTGCCAGCAGCCAAGAGTGGACTAGCGGTACCTACGAGCAGTACTTC
J gene: TRBJ1-1; V gene: TRBV27; clone size: .; D gene: .; CDR3 protein: CASSLLGAVSEAFF; CDR3 DNA: TGTGCCAGCAGTTTGTTGGGGGCGGTGTCTGAAGCTTTCTTT
J gene: TRBJ1-6; V gene: TRBV30; clone size: .; D gene: .; CDR3 protein: CAWSVGPRSSPLHF; CDR3 DNA: TGTGCCTGGAGTGTAGGCCCGAGGAGCTCACCCCTCCACTTT
J gene: TRBJ1-2; V gene: TRBV30; clone size: .; D gene: .; CDR3 protein: CAWSIQSGTPLWGYTF; CDR3 DNA: TGTGCCTGGAGTATACAATCCGGGACACCTCTGTGGGGCTACACCTTC
J gene: TRBJ2-2; V gene: TRBV30; clone size: once; D gene: TRBD2; CDR3 protein: CAWSVSRDYLNTGELFF; CDR3 DNA: TGTGCCTGGAGTGTCAGTCGGGACTACCTGAACACCGGGGAGCTGTTTTTT
J gene: TRBJ1-2; V gene: TRBV25-1; clone size: .; D gene: TRBD1; CDR3 protein: CASSEWDRVSGGYGYTF; CDR3 DNA: TGTGCCAGCAGTGAATGGGACAGGGTCAGCGGGGGCTATGGCTACACCTTC
J gene: TRBJ1-1; V gene: TRBV20-1; clone size: .; D gene: .; CDR3 protein: CSAAGREAFF; CDR3 DNA: TGCAGTGCCGCAGGGCGGGAAGCTTTCTTT
J gene: TRBJ2-7; V gene: TRBV28; clone size: .; D gene: .; CDR3 protein: CASRNPGGSYEQYF; CDR3 DNA: TGTGCCAGCCGGAACCCCGGCGGATCCTACGAGCAGTACTTC
J gene: TRBJ1-1; V gene: TRBV11-2; clone size: .; D gene: .; CDR3 protein: CASSPNRVQTEAFF; CDR3 DNA: TGTGCCAGCAGCCCCAACAGGGTTCAGACTGAAGCTTTCTTT
J gene: TRBJ1-2; V gene: TRBV9; clone size: .; D gene: TRBD1; CDR3 protein: CASSVAGQGGYTF; CDR3 DNA: TGTGCCAGCAGCGTAGCCGGACAGGGCGGCTACACCTTC
J gene: TRBJ2-5; V gene: TRBV28; clone size: few; D gene: .; CDR3 protein: CASGSWTVQETQYF; CDR3 DNA: TGTGCCAGCGGGTCATGGACTGTCCAAGAGACCCAGTACTTC
J gene: TRBJ2-7; V gene: TRBV21-1; clone size: .; D gene: .; CDR3 protein: CASSKEDRSYEQYF; CDR3 DNA: TGTGCCAGCAGCAAAGAAGACAGGAGCTACGAGCAGTACTTC
J gene: TRBJ2-1; V gene: TRBV6-1; clone size: .; D gene: TRBD1; CDR3 protein: CASSEQGQGRSSEQFF; CDR3 DNA: TGTGCCAGCAGTGAGCAGGGACAGGGTCGATCGTCTGAGCAGTTCTTC
J gene: TRBJ1-1; V gene: TRBV7-9; clone size: .; D gene: .; CDR3 protein: CASSFRQGDLSNTEAFF; CDR3 DNA: TGTGCCAGCAGCTTTCGGCAGGGTGACTTATCTAACACTGAAGCTTTCTTT
J gene: TRBJ1-2; V gene: TRBV7-8; clone size: .; D gene: .; CDR3 protein: CASSLGAGNTGGYTF; CDR3 DNA: TGTGCCAGCAGCTTAGGGGCGGGGAATACAGGTGGCTACACCTTC
J gene: TRBJ1-1; V gene: TRBV28; clone size: .; D gene: TRBD1; CDR3 protein: CASSQTGGREAFF; CDR3 DNA: TGTGCCAGCAGTCAGACAGGGGGTCGAGAAGCTTTCTTT
J gene: TRBJ1-5; V gene: TRBV10-3; clone size: .; D gene: .; CDR3 protein: CAISESPGVSNQPQHF; CDR3 DNA: TGTGCCATCAGTGAGTCCCCAGGGGTTAGCAATCAGCCCCAGCATTTT